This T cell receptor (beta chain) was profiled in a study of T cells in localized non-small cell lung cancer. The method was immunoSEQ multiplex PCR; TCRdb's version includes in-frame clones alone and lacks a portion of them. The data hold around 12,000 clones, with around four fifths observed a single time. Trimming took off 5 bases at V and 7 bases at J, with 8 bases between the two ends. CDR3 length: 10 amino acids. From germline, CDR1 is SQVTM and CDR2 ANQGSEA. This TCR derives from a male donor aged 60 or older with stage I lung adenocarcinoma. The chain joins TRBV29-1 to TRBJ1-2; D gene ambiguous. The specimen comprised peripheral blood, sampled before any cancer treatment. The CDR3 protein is CSVYLIGYTF. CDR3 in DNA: TGCAGCGTTTACCTAATTGGCTACACCTTC.